The 32 T cell receptor beta chains reported below all come from one sample, sequenced in a study of cytotoxic CD8 clonotypes in ibrutinib-treated CLL. The assay was immunoSEQ multiplex PCR, and TCRdb's table has in-frame clones only and misses some. Among around 10,000 clones listed, about 79% were seen once. Source: PBMCs, taken at disease progression, from a patient treated with ibrutinib. Receptor source: a human donor with chronic lymphocytic leukemia.

The gene calls are TRBV7-9 and TRBJ1-2; D unclear. CDR3 length: 13 amino acids. The ends were cut back, 5 bases at V and 8 bases at J, with 15 bases in the middle. Germline CDR1 is SEHNR and CDR2 is FQNEAQ (reference sequence). CDR3 residues: CASSESMKDGYTF. The CDR3 region has the DNA TGTGCCAGCAGCGAGAGCATGAAAGACGGCTACACCTTC.

This clone turned up a few times. The CDR3 loop reads CASSSDRLKAFF. The CDR3 DNA sequence: TGTGCCAGCAGTTCGGACCGCCTTAAAGCTTTCTTT. The J gene is TRBJ1-1, the V gene TRBV27; D remains ambiguous. V was pared by 4 bases and J by 9 bases, with 12 bases between. The CDR3 spans 12 residues. Per germline, CDR1 MNHEY and CDR2 SMNVEV (reference sequence).

As regards this clone: At one end, the junction sequence differs from germline, possibly due to a read error. The rearrangement joins TRBV6-5 to TRBJ1-4; no clear D. This CDR3 region has 11 residues. Germline V lookup: CDR1 MNHEY, CDR2 SVGAGI. CDR3 sequence: CASTPSAGSHF. The DNA of the CDR3 is TGTGCCAGCACCCCCTCGGCGGGATCCCATTTT.

The chain uses TRBV6-1 and TRBJ2-3; 7 bases fit TRBD1. Germline CDR1 and CDR2: MNHNS and SASEGT. The CDR3 consists of 15 residues. V trimming: 1 base; J trimming: 13 bases; junction bases outside the gene matches: 14. The CDR3 DNA reads as TGTGCCAGCAGTGAAGGTTTCGAGAGGACAGGTCAAAAGTATTTT. It specifies CASSEGFERTGQKYF.

V and J are TRBV5-4 and TRBJ2-3; the D is unclear. The CDR3 runs 16 residues. Trimming left V 0 bases short and J 2 bases short, with 13 bases between. Germline CDR1 and CDR2: SGHNT and YYREEE (reference sequence). The CDR3 region is CASSLEGPKTTDTQYF. The DNA for the CDR3 is TGTGCCAGCAGCTTGGAGGGTCCAAAAACCACAGATACGCAGTATTTT.

This clone was seen more than once but under ten times. J is TRBJ1-1 and V is TRBV6-6; D is undetermined. Germline V lookup: CDR1 MNHNY, CDR2 SVGAGI (reference sequence). Between the trimmed V and J ends, which lost 5 bases and 1 base, there was a span of 14 bases. CDR3 length: 15 amino acids. The CDR3 nucleotides are TGTGCCAGCAGTCCCCTGAGACGGAGGAACACTGAAGCTTTCTTT. Its translation is CASSPLRRRNTEAFF.

This clone was observed a handful of times. The rearrangement links TRBV6-5 to TRBJ1-2; D is perhaps TRBD1 (5 bases). V was cut by 5 bases and J by 4 bases, with 14 bases left in between. This CDR3 spans 14 amino acids. Germline V gene data show CDR1 as MNHEY and CDR2 as SVGAGI. The CDR3 sequence: CASSRQRQSYGYTF. DNA for the CDR3: TGTGCCAGCAGTCGCCAGAGACAGTCCTATGGCTACACCTTC.

V and J are TRBV2 and TRBJ2-7; weak D call: TRBD2 (5 bases). Germline V gene data show CDR1 as SNHLY and CDR2 as FYNNEI. CDR3 size: 15 residues. V was clipped by 6 bases and J by 4 bases, with 19 bases between them. CDR3 DNA sequence: TGTGCCAGCAGGACGGGGTCAGGTGTAGGTTACGAGCAGTACTTC. Amino acids: CASRTGSGVGYEQYF.

The chain couples TRBV6-5 to TRBJ1-2; D may be TRBD1 (5 bases). The CDR3 extends over 14 amino acids. V was shortened by 2 bases and J by 6 bases, with 13 bases between the two germline ends. CDR1 is MNHEY, CDR2 SVGAGI, per germline. The chain's CDR3 is CASSYATLGDGYTF. CDR3 coding DNA: TGTGCCAGCAGTTACGCTACCTTGGGGGATGGCTACACCTTC.

This clone was counted only a few times. This sequence joins TRBV6-6 and TRBJ1-6; no firm D call. Germline CDR1 and CDR2: MNHNY and SVGAGI (reference sequence). Between the trimmed V and J ends, which lost 2 bases and 7 bases, there was a span of 12 bases. The CDR3 has 15 amino acids. The chain's CDR3 is CASSYEALGNSPLHF. The CDR3 nucleotides are TGTGCCAGCAGTTACGAGGCCCTCGGCAATTCACCCCTCCACTTT.

This clone was observed a few times. The chain links TRBV4-1 to TRBJ1-1, with D unclear. Trimming left V 0 bases short and J 0 bases short, with 8 bases between. Germline CDR1 MGHRA, CDR2 YSYEKL. This CDR3 has 15 residues. Here the CDR3 reads CASSQEGAMNTEAFF. CDR3 bases: TGCGCCAGCAGCCAAGAAGGCGCCATGAACACTGAAGCTTTCTTT.

V is TRBV27 and J is TRBJ1-6; 7 positions agree with TRBD1. This CDR3 region has 16 residues. V was clipped by 0 bases and J by 7 bases; unmatched bases: 6. Per germline, CDR1 MNHEY and CDR2 SMNVEV (reference sequence). CDR3 sequence (DNA): TGTGCCAGCAGTTTATCCGTACAGGGGAGGAATTCACCCCTCCACTTT. Its translation: CASSLSVQGRNSPLHF.

The genes are TRBV5-6 and TRBJ2-5; 9 positions match TRBD1. The germline V gene encodes CDR1 SGHDT and CDR2 YYEEEE. The CDR3 spans 15 residues. Trimming at V came to 4 bases and at J to 2 bases, leaving 6 bases not matched to a gene. CDR3 sequence (DNA): TGTGCCAGCAGCGAGGGGACAGGGTGGCAAGAGACCCAGTACTTC. This sequence encodes CASSEGTGWQETQYF. Together with reference TRBV5-6 and TRBJ2-5, the CDR3 gives the full variable domain: DAGVTQSPTHLIKTRGQQVTLRCSPKSGHDTVSWYQQALGQGPQFIFQYYEEEERQRGNFPDRFSGHQFPNYSSELNVNALLLGDSALYLCASSEGTGWQETQYFGPGTRLLVL.

The V gene is TRBV6-1, the J gene TRBJ2-7, with 10 positions matching TRBD1. This CDR3 is built from 13 residues. The trim removed 5 bases at V and 6 bases at J, leaving 4 bases unmatched. CDR1 and CDR2 from the germline V gene are MNHNS and SASEGT. The CDR3 loop reads CASSRDRGSEQYF. The CDR3 DNA is TGTGCCAGCAGTCGGGACAGGGGATCCGAGCAGTACTTC.

This chain uses TRBV18 with TRBJ2-5; a possible D gene is TRBD1 (5 bases). Deletions cut 0 bases from V and 5 bases from J, with 10 bases between. This CDR3 is built from 14 residues. Germline V gene lookup returns CDR1 KGHSH and CDR2 LQKENI. The CDR3 bases are TGTGCCAGCTCACCACCGGACAACCGGGAGACCCAGTACTTC. It yields the protein CASSPPDNRETQYF.

J is TRBJ2-2 and V is TRBV5-1, with 8 positions matching TRBD2. Germline V CDR1 and CDR2: SGHRS, YFSETQ. The CDR3 has 16 amino acids. V lost 4 bases, J lost 3 bases, and 8 bases stayed unmatched. The CDR3 is CASSPTLAGDTGELFF. The DNA of the CDR3 is TGCGCCAGCAGCCCCACCCTAGCGGGCGACACCGGGGAGCTGTTTTTT. Filled out from reference TRBV5-1 and TRBJ2-2, the complete variable domain reads KAGVTQTPRYLIKTRGQQVTLSCSPISGHRSVSWYQQTPGQGLQFLFEYFSETQRNKGNFPGRFSGRQFSNSRSEMNVSTLELGDSALYLCASSPTLAGDTGELFFGEGSRLTVL.

This clone was observed a few times. Here the CDR3 reads CASSVVNQPQHF. DNA for the CDR3: TGTGCCAGCAGTGTTGTCAATCAGCCCCAGCATTTT. The V call is TRBV2, the J call TRBJ1-5; D is ambiguous. Germline CDR1 reads SNHLY; CDR2 reads FYNNEI. Trimming pared 4 bases from V and 3 bases from J, leaving 4 bases between. The CDR3 totals 12 residues. The full variable domain, rest sourced from reference TRBV2 and TRBJ1-5, is EPEVTQTPSHQVTQMGQEVILRCVPISNHLYFYWYRQILGQKVEFLVSFYNNEISEKSEIFDDQFSVERPDGSNFTLKIRSTKLEDSAMYFCASSVVNQPQHFGDGTRLSIL.

The gene calls are TRBV11-2 and TRBJ2-7, with D possibly being TRBD1 (5 bases). V lost 2 bases and J 2 bases, leaving 13 bases between the germline ends. Per germline, CDR1 SGHAT and CDR2 FQNNGV. The CDR3 runs 15 residues. CDR3 sequence reads: CASSLSGALTYEQYF. CDR3 DNA sequence: TGTGCCAGCAGCTTAAGTGGGGCCCTAACCTACGAGCAGTACTTC.

This chain connects TRBV28 to TRBJ2-1; D ambiguous. V lost 1 base, J lost 2 bases, and 12 bases lay in between. The CDR3 covers 16 residues. Germline V gene data show CDR1 as MDHEN and CDR2 as SYDVKM. In nucleotides, the CDR3 is TGTGCCAGCAGTTTATTACAAGGTCCCACCTACAATGAGCAGTTCTTC. Translating gives CASSLLQGPTYNEQFF. Full variable domain (rest looked up from reference TRBV28 and TRBJ2-1): DVKVTQSSRYLVKRTGEKVFLECVQDMDHENMFWYRQDPGLGLRLIYFSYDVKMKEKGDIPEGYSVSREKKERFSLILESASTNQTSMYLCASSLLQGPTYNEQFFGPGTRLTVL.

The rearrangement joins TRBV6-6 to TRBJ2-1; the D gene is possibly TRBD2 (6 bases). Germline V CDR1 and CDR2: MNHNY, SVGAGI (reference sequence). The CDR3 runs to 12 residues. V was cut by 7 bases and J by 6 bases, with 10 bases left in between. The CDR3 loop reads CASMRGTNEQFF. CDR3 coding DNA: TGTGCCAGCATGCGGGGAACCAATGAGCAGTTCTTC.

The chain recombines TRBV19 with TRBJ2-7; 7 nucleotides line up with TRBD1. CDR3 length: 15 amino acids. V lost 9 bases to trimming and J lost 0 bases; unmatched junction nucleotides: 11. The V gene's germline CDR1 is LNHDA and CDR2 SQIVND (reference sequence). CDR3 protein: CASQPNRGSSYEQYF. For the CDR3, the DNA is TGTGCCAGCCAGCCCAACAGGGGTTCCTCCTACGAGCAGTACTTC.

The chain couples TRBV27 to TRBJ1-1; possible D gene TRBD1, 6 bases. V dropped 3 bases and J dropped 4 bases, with 6 bases sitting between them. Germline lookup yields CDR1 MNHEY and CDR2 SMNVEV (reference sequence). This CDR3 comprises 12 residues. The CDR3 DNA reads as TGTGCCAGCAGTTTCAGGGGCACTGAAGCTTTCTTT. This sequence encodes CASSFRGTEAFF.

V gene TRBV5-4 combines with J gene TRBJ1-2, with a possible D match to TRBD1 (6 bases). V was cut by 4 bases and J by 3 bases, with 13 bases left in between. The CDR3 spans 14 residues. Germline V lookup: CDR1 SGHNT, CDR2 YYREEE (reference sequence). The CDR3 spells CASSRTAYDYGYTF. DNA of the CDR3: TGTGCCAGCAGCCGGACAGCTTACGACTATGGCTACACCTTC.

The chain employs TRBV2 and TRBJ2-7; possible D gene TRBD2, 5 bases. Germline lookup yields CDR1 SNHLY and CDR2 FYNNEI. This CDR3 region has 12 residues. V was clipped by 7 bases and J by 3 bases, with 10 bases between them. The CDR3 region has the DNA TGTGCCAGCAAGACGGGGAACTACGAGCAGTACTTC. Amino acids: CASKTGNYEQYF.

This chain connects TRBV5-1 to TRBJ1-5; D unresolved. This CDR3 contains 14 residues. V lost 2 bases to trimming and J lost 7 bases, with 13 bases between them. Looked up from germline, CDR1 is SGHRS and CDR2 is YFSETQ. In DNA form, the CDR3 reads TGCGCCAGCAGCTTAACGGCCGGTGGGCAGCCCCAGCATTTT. Translating gives CASSLTAGGQPQHF.

The V call is TRBV18, the J call TRBJ1-2; 8 nucleotides align to TRBD1. J was trimmed by 2 bases and V by 2 bases; bases with no gene match: 7. Germline V gives CDR1 KGHSH, CDR2 LQKENI. This CDR3 has 16 amino acids. As DNA, the CDR3 is TGTGCCAGCTCACCATTGACAGGGGCGCAAAACTATGGCTACACCTTC. As protein: CASSPLTGAQNYGYTF.

This clone was seen once. This chain joins TRBV7-2 and TRBJ1-2; 7 bases are a match to TRBD1. V lost 2 bases and J lost 2; bases outside the gene matches: 8. The germline gives CDR1 SGHTA, CDR2 FQGNSA. This CDR3 is built from 16 residues. The CDR3 is CASSLLPGGLNYGYTF. Here the CDR3 DNA reads TGTGCCAGCAGCTTACTTCCAGGGGGGCTCAACTATGGCTACACCTTC. Full variable domain (outside the CDR3, taken from reference TRBV7-2 and TRBJ1-2): GAGVSQSPSNKVTEKGKDVELRCDPISGHTALYWYRQSLGQGLEFLIYFQGNSAPDKSGLPSDRFSAERTGGSVSTLTIQRTQQEDSAVYLCASSLLPGGLNYGYTFGSGTRLTVV.

This chain joins TRBV25-1 and TRBJ1-2; 11 positions match TRBD1. This CDR3 is 13 amino acids long. The J segment lost 7 bases and the V segment lost 6 bases, leaving 4 bases of the junction unmatched. CDR1 is MGHDK, CDR2 SYGVNS, per germline. The CDR3 nucleotides are TGTGCCAGCAGAGGACAGGGGGCTGGTGGCTACACCTTC. As protein: CASRGQGAGGYTF.

A few counts support this clone. CDR3 bases: TGTGCCAGCAGCTTTAGCGGGGGGGCCGGGGAGACCCAGTACTTC. It yields the protein CASSFSGGAGETQYF. The chain is built from TRBV6-5 and TRBJ2-5; TRBD2 aligns across 11 bases. The J segment lost 5 bases and the V segment lost 6 bases, leaving 8 bases of the junction unmatched. This CDR3 comprises 15 residues. The germline V gene has CDR1 MNHEY and CDR2 SVGAGI.

The V call is TRBV7-3, the J call TRBJ2-2; no definite D call. V shed 4 bases and J shed 5 bases, with 8 bases lying between them. From germline, CDR1 is SGHTA and CDR2 FQGTGA. There are 13 residues in the CDR3. The CDR3 loop is CASSSIPTGELFF. The CDR3 bases are TGTGCCAGCAGCTCCATCCCGACCGGGGAGCTGTTTTTT. The variable domain in full, with the rest retrieved from reference TRBV7-3 and TRBJ2-2, is GAGVSQTPSNKVTEKGKYVELRCDPISGHTALYWYRQSLGQGPEFLIYFQGTGAADDSGLPNDRFFAVRPEGSVSTLKIQRTERGDSAVYLCASSSIPTGELFFGEGSRLTVL.

V usage is TRBV9 and J usage is TRBJ2-2; maybe TRBD2 (6 bases). CDR1 SGDLS and CDR2 YYNGEE come from the germline V gene. The CDR3 has 15 amino acids. Trimming removed 6 bases from V and 0 bases from J, with 12 bases in between. In DNA, the CDR3 is TGTGCCAGCAAGGCGGGGTACGCGAACACCGGGGAGCTGTTTTTT. Translated: CASKAGYANTGELFF.

V usage is TRBV19 and J usage is TRBJ2-3; D is perhaps TRBD1 (6 bases). V dropped 4 bases and J dropped 3 bases, with 11 bases sitting between them. CDR1 and CDR2 from the germline V gene are LNHDA and SQIVND (reference sequence). The CDR3 runs to 14 residues. CDR3 residues: CASSNSGETDTQYF. CDR3 bases: TGTGCCAGTAGTAACTCAGGGGAAACAGATACGCAGTATTTT.